Listed below are T cell receptor beta chains from one sample, sequenced in a study of blood T cell repertoires in COVID-19. Clones were read by immunoSEQ multiplex PCR, and TCRdb kept only the in-frame ones, dropping some. The sample lists about 140,000 clones; roughly 88% were seen once. Material: peripheral blood. The receptors come from a man aged 60 to 75 with active or convalescent COVID-19. Both conserved end residues are part of each CDR3. The D gene is left open where the match is weak. Clone size is stated in some rows and not others, as once, few, many or a class when expanded.

TRBV10-3	.	TRBJ2-7	TRBD1	CAISEPGQGAYEQYF	TGTGCCATCAGTGAACCGGGACAGGGAGCCTACGAGCAGTACTTC
TRBV12-5	once	TRBJ1-2	.	CASGTDRMDYGYTF	TGTGCTAGTGGGACCGACAGGATGGACTATGGCTACACCTTC
TRBV5-6	.	TRBJ2-5	.	CASSLSASETQYF	TGTGCCAGCAGCTTGTCTGCGTCGGAGACCCAGTACTTC
TRBV30	.	TRBJ2-7	TRBD2	CAWSGRGEQYF	TGTGCCTGGAGCGGGAGGGGGGAGCAGTACTTC
TRBV3-1/TRBV3-2	.	TRBJ2-2	TRBD2	CASSQMGLAGVGRTGELFF	TGTGCCAGCAGCCAAATGGGACTAGCGGGAGTCGGGAGAACCGGGGAGCTGTTTTTT
TRBV29-1	few	TRBJ2-5	TRBD1	CSGDRGETQYF	TGCAGCGGTGACAGGGGTGAGACCCAGTACTTC
TRBV11-2	once	TRBJ2-2	TRBD1	CASSLRQGLNTGELFF	TGTGCCAGCAGCTTAAGACAGGGGCTAAACACCGGGGAGCTGTTTTTT
TRBV20-1	.	TRBJ2-4	TRBD2	CSASSAGDLHIQYF	TGCAGTGCTAGTAGTGCGGGAGATTTGCACATTCAGTACTTC
TRBV4-2	.	TRBJ1-4	.	CASSQDRAGRSREKLFF	TGTGCCAGCAGCCAAGATAGGGCGGGCAGGTCCAGGGAAAAACTGTTTTTT
TRBV2	.	TRBJ2-5	.	CASSRAGGYQETQYF	TGTGCCAGCTCGCGGGCAGGGGGGTACCAAGAGACCCAGTACTTC
TRBV24-1	.	TRBJ2-5	.	CATSDSHIPQETQYF	TGTGCCACCAGTGATTCCCACATACCCCAAGAGACCCAGTACTTC
TRBV30	once	TRBJ1-2	.	CAWRGPTLRIDGYTF	TGTGCCTGGAGGGGGCCGACACTTCGAATTGACGGCTACACCTTC
TRBV7-9	.	TRBJ2-7	TRBD2	CASSPSGSGNPYEQYF	TGTGCCAGCAGCCCTAGCGGTAGCGGGAACCCCTACGAGCAGTACTTC
TRBV18	.	TRBJ2-4	.	CASSPGQQGNIQYF	TGTGCCAGCTCACCAGGACAGCAAGGGAACATTCAGTACTTC
TRBV5-1	few	TRBJ2-7	.	CASSLSTGRDYEQYF	TGCGCCAGCAGCTTGAGTACAGGGAGAGACTACGAGCAGTACTTC
TRBV10-1	.	TRBJ2-1	TRBD2	CASSVAGSSYNEQFF	TGCGCCAGCAGTGTAGCGGGCAGCTCCTACAATGAGCAGTTCTTC
TRBV28	.	TRBJ1-2	.	CASSLTPRTGTFGYTF	TGTGCCAGCAGTCTAACCCCAAGAACAGGGACCTTTGGCTACACCTTC
TRBV19	.	TRBJ2-1	TRBD1	CASRSDRSSYNEQFF	TGTGCCAGTAGGTCGGACAGGAGCTCCTACAATGAGCAGTTCTTC
TRBV27	.	TRBJ2-7	.	CASREVLSYEQYF	TGTGCCAGCAGGGAGGTGCTCTCCTACGAGCAGTACTTC
TRBV18	.	TRBJ2-7	.	CASSPRQGTYEQYF	TGTGCCAGCTCACCTCGTCAGGGGACCTACGAGCAGTACTTC
TRBV11-3	.	TRBJ2-2	TRBD1	CASSTNRGDGELFF	TGTGCCAGCAGCACCAACAGGGGTGACGGGGAGCTGTTTTTT
TRBV7-9	.	TRBJ1-1	TRBD1	CASSLGQGVNTEAFF	TGTGCCAGCAGCTTAGGACAGGGGGTAAACACTGAAGCTTTCTTT
TRBV7-9	.	TRBJ1-2	TRBD1	CASTLGDSTIRRYGYTF	TGTGCCAGCACCCTAGGGGACAGCACGATTAGGCGCTATGGCTACACCTTC
TRBV7-3	.	TRBJ2-1	TRBD2	CASRLTSGSYNEQFF	TGTGCCAGCAGACTAACTAGCGGATCCTACAATGAGCAGTTCTTC
TRBV9	.	TRBJ2-6	.	CASRSSGANVLTF	TGTGCCAGCAGGAGCTCTGGGGCCAACGTCCTGACTTTC
TRBV18	.	TRBJ1-3	TRBD1	CASSLGTGGTGNTIYF	TGTGCCAGCTCACTCGGGACAGGGGGCACTGGAAACACCATATATTTT